Shown below are 21 T cell receptor beta chains from a single sample sequenced in a study of a mutant IDH1 vaccine in newly diagnosed glioma. Described time point: week 35, safety follow-up. Vaccination comprised doses that each held 300 ug of mutant IDH1 20-mer peptide, plus topical imiquimod. The repertoire was sequenced with immunoSEQ multiplex PCR; TCRdb's copy has only in-frame clones and lacks some. The sample includes about 42,000 clones, roughly four fifths seen only once; the top ten take 5.1%. Their specific antigens are unknown. The sample was PBMCs, taken from a glioma patient whose treatment included an IDH1 peptide vaccine. All receptors come from a woman in her fifties or sixties with glioma.

This sequence joins TRBV5-1 and TRBJ1-5; 9 positions match TRBD1. The CDR3 totals 17 residues. Germline V lookup: CDR1 SGHRS, CDR2 YFSETQ. Trimming removed 4 bases from V and 6 bases from J; junction bases left unmatched: 14. The CDR3 DNA reads TGCGCCAGCAGCCCGGGGACAGGGTATTCGGGCGGTCAGCCCCAGCATTTT. This encodes CASSPGTGYSGGQPQHF.

The CDR3 is CASSRRTRDSHSGANVLTF. Here the CDR3 DNA reads TGTGCCAGCAGCCGTAGGACTAGGGACAGCCACTCTGGGGCCAACGTCCTGACTTTC. This chain links TRBV14 with TRBJ2-6; the D gene could be TRBD1 or TRBD2 (7 bases each). The CDR3 has 19 residues. Germline V gene lookup returns CDR1 SGHDN and CDR2 FVKESK. V was clipped by 4 bases and J by 0 bases, with 19 bases between them.

This chain uses TRBV5-4 with TRBJ1-4; D remains unclear. The germline gives CDR1 SGHNT, CDR2 YYREEE (reference sequence). Trimming cost V 0 bases and J 0 bases, with 15 bases left between them. The CDR3 covers 18 residues. The CDR3 nucleotides are TGTGCCAGCAGCTTGGGGAGTACAAGTTCCCCAACTAATGAAAAACTGTTTTTT. Protein sequence: CASSLGSTSSPTNEKLFF.

The chain has TRBV2 and TRBJ2-7, with D possibly TRBD2 on 5 matching bases. V was shortened by 4 bases and J by 2 bases, with 15 bases between the two germline ends. The CDR3 runs to 15 residues. CDR1 is SNHLY, CDR2 FYNNEI, per germline. The CDR3 region is CASSATTWRPYEQYF. The CDR3 DNA is TGTGCCAGCAGTGCTACGACGTGGAGGCCCTACGAGCAGTACTTC.

This clone has a handful of counts. V usage is TRBV10-1 and J usage is TRBJ2-7; D perhaps matches TRBD1 (6 bases). The CDR3 loop spans 13 amino acids. Germline V gene sequence: CDR1 WNHNN, CDR2 SYGVQD (reference sequence). V gave up 5 bases and J gave up 6 bases, with 14 bases separating them. CDR3 residues: CASSKDSRGEQYF. DNA for the CDR3: TGCGCCAGCAGTAAGGACAGCCGTGGCGAGCAGTACTTC.

The CDR3 reads CASRAGQEYGYTF. The DNA for the CDR3 is TGTGCCAGCAGGGCCGGACAAGAATATGGCTACACCTTC. This chain joins TRBV7-9 and TRBJ1-2, with D perhaps TRBD1 (5 bases). The CDR3 runs to 13 residues. Trimming removed 6 bases at V and 5 bases at J, with 13 bases between. Per germline, CDR1 SEHNR and CDR2 FQNEAQ (reference sequence).

The chain carries TRBV30 and TRBJ1-2; no reliable D call. The germline V and J ends were trimmed by 2 bases and 8 bases, with 12 bases remaining between them. This CDR3 has 12 residues. Germline values: CDR1 GTSNPN, CDR2 SVGIG (reference sequence). CDR3 coding DNA: TGTGCCTGGAGTCAACAGTGGGGAGGCTACACCTTC. Translating gives CAWSQQWGGYTF.

The chain recombines TRBV7-2 with TRBJ2-2; 11 bases agree with TRBD2. Germline assignment: CDR1 SGHTA and CDR2 FQGNSA. CDR3 length equals 14 residues. Trimming cost V 8 bases and J 1 base; bases outside gene matches: 0. As DNA, the CDR3 is TGTGCCAGCGGGACTAGCGGGAACACCGGGGAGCTGTTTTTT. It translates to CASGTSGNTGELFF.

The chain employs TRBV11-2 and TRBJ2-3; no clear D. The CDR3 has 12 residues. Germline V gene sequence: CDR1 SGHAT, CDR2 FQNNGV. Trimming stripped 11 bases from V and 0 bases from J, with 9 bases between. CDR3 protein: CAVGNSTDTQYF. In DNA, the CDR3 is TGTGCCGTAGGAAACAGCACAGATACGCAGTATTTT.

V usage is TRBV30 and J usage is TRBJ2-7, with D unresolved. The germline V gene has CDR1 GTSNPN and CDR2 SVGIG (reference sequence). Trimming cost V 3 bases and J 4 bases, with 7 bases left between them. The CDR3 extends over 11 amino acids. CDR3 bases: TGTGCCTGGAGCCGCGATTACGAGCAGTACTTC. Encoded protein: CAWSRDYEQYF.

The chain has TRBV19 and TRBJ2-1; 9 bases are shared with TRBD2. V dropped 10 bases and J dropped 6; count of bases not matched to a gene: 4. The germline CDR1 and CDR2 sequences are LNHDA and SQIVND (reference sequence). The CDR3 is 12 amino acids. The CDR3 reads CATEGLANEQFF. The CDR3 DNA reads as TGTGCCACCGAGGGACTAGCCAATGAGCAGTTCTTC. The full variable domain, completed using reference TRBV19 and TRBJ2-1, is DGGITQSPKYLFRKEGQNVTLSCEQNLNHDAMYWYRQDPGQGLRLIYYSQIVNDFQKGDIAEGYSVSREKKESFPLTVTSAQKNPTAFYLCATEGLANEQFFGPGTRLTVL.

The V gene is TRBV6-6, the J gene TRBJ2-7; no definite D call. The V end lost 0 bases, the J end lost 3 bases, and 12 bases lay between the germline ends. Germline values: CDR1 MNHNY, CDR2 SVGAGI (reference sequence). This CDR3 is built from 15 residues. CDR3 DNA: TGTGCCAGCAGTTACTCGTATGGGAACGGCTACGAGCAGTACTTC. Protein: CASSYSYGNGYEQYF.

The chain combines TRBV6-5 with TRBJ1-2, with D unclear. In germline, CDR1 is MNHEY, CDR2 SVGAGI. The CDR3 sequence is 12 residues long. Trimming removed 6 bases from V and 0 bases from J, with 5 bases in between. The CDR3 DNA reads TGTGCCAGCAGACAGACTAACTATGGCTACACCTTC. This gives the protein CASRQTNYGYTF.

In DNA, the CDR3 is TGTGCCAGCAGTCCTTCTCGAGGGGGCGGTCGGGTCGATAATTCACCCCTCCACTTT. Translation gives CASSPSRGGGRVDNSPLHF. The V call is TRBV27, the J call TRBJ1-6; the match to TRBD1 covers 7 bases. CDR3 length: 19 amino acids. The V and J ends lost 5 bases and 5 bases, in that order; junction bases with no gene match: 18. The germline V gene encodes CDR1 MNHEY and CDR2 SMNVEV (reference sequence).

This clone was counted a single time. V and J are TRBV5-1 and TRBJ1-1; D gene unclear. Looked up from germline, CDR1 is SGHRS and CDR2 is YFSETQ. V lost 2 bases to trimming and J lost 1 base, with 6 bases between them. The CDR3 is made up of 13 amino acids. The CDR3 loop is CASSFGPNTEAFF. The CDR3 coding sequence is TGCGCCAGCAGCTTTGGGCCGAACACTGAAGCTTTCTTT. Using reference TRBV5-1 and TRBJ1-1 for the parts outside the CDR3, the full variable domain is KAGVTQTPRYLIKTRGQQVTLSCSPISGHRSVSWYQQTPGQGLQFLFEYFSETQRNKGNFPGRFSGRQFSNSRSEMNVSTLELGDSALYLCASSFGPNTEAFFGQGTRLTVV.

The gene calls are TRBV5-1 and TRBJ1-1, with D possibly TRBD1 on 5 matching bases. Trimming removed 3 bases from V and 7 bases from J, with 19 bases in between. There are 15 residues in the CDR3. Germline loops: CDR1 SGHRS, CDR2 YFSETQ. CDR3 in DNA: TGCGCCAGCAGCTCGGCGGAGTTTGGGGGGATTGAAGCTTTCTTT. Translating it yields CASSSAEFGGIEAFF. Variable domain in full (rest from reference TRBV5-1 and TRBJ1-1): KAGVTQTPRYLIKTRGQQVTLSCSPISGHRSVSWYQQTPGQGLQFLFEYFSETQRNKGNFPGRFSGRQFSNSRSEMNVSTLELGDSALYLCASSSAEFGGIEAFFGQGTRLTVV.

The CDR3 loop is CASSSGLVTGELFF. CDR3 DNA sequence: TGTGCCAGCAGTTCAGGACTGGTTACCGGGGAGCTGTTTTTT. The rearrangement joins TRBV28 to TRBJ2-2; possibly TRBD2 for D (5 bases). V lost 4 bases to trimming and J lost 5 bases, with 11 bases between them. The CDR3 extends over 14 amino acids. The germline V gene encodes CDR1 MDHEN and CDR2 SYDVKM.

In DNA form, the CDR3 reads TGTGCCAGCACCGGGACTAACCCATACGAGCAGTACTTC. It codes for CASTGTNPYEQYF. This sequence joins TRBV7-2 and TRBJ2-7, with TRBD2 matching 7 bases. The CDR3 has 13 residues. The V gene's germline CDR1 is SGHTA and CDR2 FQGNSA. J gave up 4 bases and V 7 bases, and 7 bases lay outside the gene matches. Based on the CDR3 plus reference TRBV7-2 and TRBJ2-7, the full variable domain is GAGVSQSPSNKVTEKGKDVELRCDPISGHTALYWYRQSLGQGLEFLIYFQGNSAPDKSGLPSDRFSAERTGGSVSTLTIQRTQQEDSAVYLCASTGTNPYEQYFGPGTRLTVT.

The chain combines TRBV5-1 with TRBJ2-1; a weak D match, TRBD2 (7 bases). The CDR3 length is 16 residues. V lost 0 bases, J lost 8 bases, and 18 bases lay in between. Germline assignment: CDR1 SGHRS and CDR2 YFSETQ. The CDR3 sequence is CASSLAGGGLGDEQFF. The CDR3, as DNA: TGCGCCAGCAGCTTGGCCGGCGGGGGCCTAGGGGATGAGCAGTTCTTC.

This clone appeared a single time. The J gene is TRBJ2-2, the V gene TRBV9; 9 nucleotides align to TRBD1. This CDR3 has 16 amino acids. The germline gives CDR1 SGDLS, CDR2 YYNGEE. V gave up 3 bases and J gave up 5 bases; unmatched junction bases: 8. The CDR3 sequence is CASSAGQGRRTGELFF. CDR3 in DNA: TGTGCCAGCAGCGCCGGACAGGGGCGCAGGACCGGGGAGCTGTTTTTT.

The chain uses TRBV6-1 and TRBJ1-2; D gene unclear. The germline V and J ends were trimmed by 7 bases and 2 bases, with 8 bases remaining between them. Germline CDR1 reads MNHNS; CDR2 reads SASEGT. This CDR3 has 12 amino acids. CDR3 nucleotide sequence: TGTGCCAGCAACCGGGCAAACTATGGCTACACCTTC. Translating gives CASNRANYGYTF.